This TCR beta chain was recovered during a study of blood T cell repertoires in COVID-19. The wider study: The United States, Italy and Spain provided the acute and convalescent COVID-19 samples. T cells, B-cell-depleted T cells, or PBMCs supplied cDNA or gDNA.

TCRdb's table, derived via immunoSEQ multiplex PCR, lists solely in-frame clones and lacks some. In the table there are some 220,000 clones, around 80% of which are singletons. The CDR3 has 14 residues. V lost 0 bases, J lost 7 bases, and 12 bases lay in between. Looked up from germline, CDR1 is LNHNV and CDR2 is YYDKDF (reference sequence). This TCR was sampled from a human donor in a cohort sampled during active COVID-19. V usage is TRBV15 and J usage is TRBJ1-1; D is uncertain. The sample consisted of peripheral blood. The CDR3 region is CATSRDRGSLEAFF. The CDR3 nucleotides read TGTGCCACCAGCAGAGACCGGGGATCGCTTGAAGCTTTCTTT. The full variable domain, in which reference TRBV15 and TRBJ1-1 provide the parts outside the CDR3, is DAMVIQNPRYQVTQFGKPVTLSCSQTLNHNVMYWYQQKSSQAPKLLFHYYDKDFNNEADTPDNFQSRRPNTSFCFLDIRSPGLGDTAMYLCATSRDRGSLEAFFGQGTRLTVV.